What follows are 18 T cell receptor beta chains derived from one specimen sequenced in a study of CD8 T cells in ankylosing spondylitis. The study's findings and limits: Characteristic, it appeared, of ankylosing spondylitis blood was a TCR beta motif of fewer than 10 highly homologous variants.

Which antigens these TCRs recognize remains unknown. TCRdb recomputed calls from the 5' RACE reads with MiXCR, one row per CDR3 protein. The table shows roughly 700,000 distinct CDR3 sequences, with roughly 20% occurring only once. The material sequenced was blood, either unsorted or a sorted T cell fraction (not recorded which). The receptors derive from a male donor with ankylosing spondylitis.

The J gene is TRBJ2-2, the V gene TRBV7-2; D unclear. The CDR3 contains 14 residues. Germline V gene sequence: CDR1 SGHTA, CDR2 FQGNSA. V was shortened by 2 bases and J by 1 base, with 5 bases between the two germline ends. The DNA for the CDR3 is TGTGCCAGCAGCTTAAGCCTGAACACCGGGGAGCTGTTTTTT. As protein: CASSLSLNTGELFF.

This clonotype came up a few times. The chain has TRBV20-1 and TRBJ2-1; D gene uncertain. V was trimmed by 7 bases and J by 10 bases, leaving 5 bases between them. This CDR3 is built from 8 residues. Germline assignment: CDR1 DFQATT and CDR2 SNEGSKA (reference sequence). Written as DNA, the CDR3 is TGCAGTGTATCAGAGCAGTTCTTC. Translating gives CSVSEQFF.

This clonotype showed up just a few times. Written as DNA, the CDR3 is TGTGCCAGCAGTGAACTAGCGGATTACAATGAGCAGTTCTTC. Protein: CASSELADYNEQFF. The gene calls are TRBV28 and TRBJ2-1; 8 bases match TRBD2. CDR3 size: 14 residues. Germline-derived CDR1 and CDR2 are MDHEN and SYDVKM. V was clipped by 5 bases and J by 4 bases; unmatched bases: 4.

The chain combines TRBV19 with TRBJ1-1; D is perhaps TRBD1 (6 bases). Germline V lookup: CDR1 LNHDA, CDR2 SQIVND (reference sequence). V lost 6 bases, J lost 7 bases, and 15 bases lay in between. The CDR3 is 13 amino acids. This chain's CDR3 is CASSLQGSGEAFF. CDR3 coding DNA: TGTGCCAGTAGCCTACAGGGTTCTGGTGAAGCTTTCTTT.

The chain carries TRBV20-1 and TRBJ2-7, with no clear D. The V and J ends lost 7 bases and 1 base respectively, with 8 bases between them. CDR3 length: 11 amino acids. CDR1 DFQATT and CDR2 SNEGSKA come from the germline V gene (reference sequence). CDR3 nucleotide sequence: TGCAGTGGTACGGAGTCCTACGAGCAGTACTTC. This gives the protein CSGTESYEQYF.

This chain connects TRBV12-3 or TRBV12-4 to TRBJ1-2; D is uncertain. The CDR3 spans 15 residues. Trimming pared 7 bases from V and 6 bases from J, leaving 21 bases between. In nucleotides, the CDR3 is TGTGCCAGCAATCCGTCGGGTAAAGCCTATGATGGCTACACCTTC. Its translation is CASNPSGKAYDGYTF.

The chain combines TRBV5-1 with TRBJ2-3; D is perhaps TRBD2 (6 bases). Trimming removed 0 bases at V and 0 bases at J, with 11 bases between. Germline CDR1 SGHRS, CDR2 YFSETQ. The CDR3 covers 16 residues. This chain's CDR3 is CASSLDAGPSTDTQYF. Written as DNA, the CDR3 is TGCGCCAGCAGCTTGGATGCGGGACCCAGCACAGATACGCAGTATTTT.

This clonotype was picked up a small number of times. The CDR3 loop reads CASSPWSGRSTDTQYF. DNA of the CDR3: TGTGCCAGCTCCCCATGGAGCGGGAGGAGCACAGATACGCAGTATTTT. The chain carries TRBV9 and TRBJ2-3; 9 bases align to TRBD2. This CDR3 contains 16 residues. Germline assignment: CDR1 SGDLS and CDR2 YYNGEE. The trim removed 7 bases at V and 0 bases at J, leaving 9 bases unmatched.

This chain connects TRBV18 to TRBJ1-5; D is ambiguous. Trimming stripped 6 bases from V and 5 bases from J, with 11 bases between. The CDR3 extends over 13 amino acids. The germline gives CDR1 KGHSH, CDR2 LQKENI. CDR3 residues: CASSPNRDQPQHF. DNA for the CDR3: TGTGCCAGCTCCCCAAACCGCGATCAGCCCCAGCATTTT.

The CDR3 DNA follows: TGTGCCAGCACTCAGACAGAAAAAGCCTACAATGAGCAGTTCTTC. Its translation: CASTQTEKAYNEQFF. V gene TRBV2 combines with J gene TRBJ2-1, with D possibly being TRBD1 (5 bases). CDR1 and CDR2 (germline): SNHLY, FYNNEI. Trimming took 7 bases from V and 2 from J, leaving 15 bases between them. The CDR3 spans 15 residues.

This clonotype was picked up many times. The genes are TRBV5-1 and TRBJ2-1; D is perhaps TRBD2 (7 bases). Germline lookup yields CDR1 SGHRS and CDR2 YFSETQ. The CDR3 length is 16 residues. The V and J ends lost 4 bases and 8 bases respectively, with 22 bases between them. This chain's CDR3 is CASSRGMGGGLDEQFF. The CDR3 DNA sequence: TGCGCCAGCAGCCGGGGGATGGGGGGGGGCCTGGATGAGCAGTTCTTC.

The genes are TRBV11-2 and TRBJ2-1; D could derive from TRBD1 or TRBD2 (5 bases each). The CDR3 covers 12 residues. V was shortened by 7 bases and J by 8 bases, with 12 bases between the two germline ends. Germline V CDR1 and CDR2: SGHAT, FQNNGV. The CDR3, as DNA: TGTGCCAGCACCACGTTGGGGGATGAGCAGTTCTTC. It encodes CASTTLGDEQFF.

This clonotype appeared a few times. The V gene is TRBV7-9, the J gene TRBJ1-3; the D is unclear. Germline V gene sequence: CDR1 SEHNR, CDR2 FQNEAQ (reference sequence). V gave up 1 base and J gave up 0 bases, with 10 bases separating them. The CDR3 loop spans 16 amino acids. Written as DNA, the CDR3 is TGTGCCAGCAGCTTAGATCCGGAGTACTCTGGAAACACCATATATTTT. It specifies CASSLDPEYSGNTIYF.

This clonotype occurred a few times. The gene calls are TRBV11-2 and TRBJ2-4; unclear D gene. The germline CDR1 and CDR2 sequences are SGHAT and FQNNGV. This CDR3 has 20 residues. Trimming took 5 bases from V and 0 from J, leaving 26 bases between them. As DNA, the CDR3 is TGTGCCAGCAGCCCTTCGAAGTCCGGCTCCCAAAACCTAGCCAAAAACATTCAGTACTTC. Its protein product is CASSPSKSGSQNLAKNIQYF.

This clonotype was detected only a few times. The chain uses TRBV6-1 and TRBJ2-1; D may be TRBD2 (6 bases). The length of the CDR3 is 14 residues. Germline CDR1 reads MNHNS; CDR2 reads SASEGT. Between the trimmed V and J ends, which lost 3 bases and 0 bases, there was a span of 6 bases. CDR3 sequence: CASSERDSYNEQFF. The CDR3 DNA reads TGTGCCAGCAGTGAGCGGGACTCCTACAATGAGCAGTTCTTC.

This clonotype was seen more than once but under ten times. The chain is built from TRBV20-1 and TRBJ2-7; 10 nucleotides align to TRBD2. The CDR3 contains 14 residues. V lost 4 bases and J lost 3; bases outside the gene matches: 6. CDR1 is DFQATT, CDR2 SNEGSKA, per germline (reference sequence). The CDR3 loop is CSATGSGRFYEQYF. The DNA of the CDR3 is TGCAGTGCTACTGGTAGCGGGAGGTTCTACGAGCAGTACTTC.

The table lists this clonotype with a count of one. This may arise from a read error, as a much more abundant clone is one base away. The chain couples TRBV6-5 to TRBJ2-1, with TRBD2 matching over 8 bases. CDR3 size: 14 residues. Trimming removed 5 bases from V and 8 bases from J; junction bases left unmatched: 8. Germline lookup yields CDR1 MNHEY and CDR2 SVGAGI. This CDR3 is CASSVLAEYDEQFF. CDR3 DNA: TGTGCCAGCAGTGTACTAGCGGAGTACGATGAGCAGTTCTTC.

The chain has TRBV27 and TRBJ1-1, with 8 bases identical to TRBD1. Germline values: CDR1 MNHEY, CDR2 SMNVEV (reference sequence). This CDR3 region has 17 residues. The ends lost 6 bases at V and 2 bases at J; junction bases unmatched: 14. The CDR3 loop is CASSPSGQGVENTEAFF. DNA of the CDR3: TGTGCCAGCAGCCCCTCAGGACAGGGCGTAGAAAACACTGAAGCTTTCTTT.